This paragraph covers one TCR beta chain sequence. Using immunoSEQ multiplex PCR, the repertoire was profiled, and TCRdb retains in-frame clones only, with some absent. Of tens of thousands of clones detected, 88% appear once; the ten largest clones hold 3.7%. This specimen belongs to a study of PD-L1 blockade in urothelial cancer. Study-level information: Atezolizumab therapy began for patients in 2014, dosed at 1,200 mg intravenously every 3 weeks. The study recovered a median of 141,255 T cells per blood sample. In the patient group, about 90% of the roughly 29 were males with bladder-origin urothelial cancer. Between 0 and 3 chemotherapy regimens preceded treatment for each patient.

The CDR3 is made up of 17 amino acids. Germline-derived CDR1 and CDR2 are MGHRA and YSYEKL. Losses at the gene ends were 5 bases for V and 0 bases for J; bases not matched to a gene: 7. V usage is TRBV4-1 and J usage is TRBJ2-1, with TRBD2 matching 10 bases. Source: PBMCs, taken around atezolizumab (anti-PD-L1) treatment. The receptor was isolated from a man aged 50 to 60 with urothelial cancer. In DNA, the CDR3 is TGCGCCAGCAGCTCGACTAGCGGGCGCACCTCCTACAATGAGCAGTTCTTC. Its translation: CASSSTSGRTSYNEQFF.